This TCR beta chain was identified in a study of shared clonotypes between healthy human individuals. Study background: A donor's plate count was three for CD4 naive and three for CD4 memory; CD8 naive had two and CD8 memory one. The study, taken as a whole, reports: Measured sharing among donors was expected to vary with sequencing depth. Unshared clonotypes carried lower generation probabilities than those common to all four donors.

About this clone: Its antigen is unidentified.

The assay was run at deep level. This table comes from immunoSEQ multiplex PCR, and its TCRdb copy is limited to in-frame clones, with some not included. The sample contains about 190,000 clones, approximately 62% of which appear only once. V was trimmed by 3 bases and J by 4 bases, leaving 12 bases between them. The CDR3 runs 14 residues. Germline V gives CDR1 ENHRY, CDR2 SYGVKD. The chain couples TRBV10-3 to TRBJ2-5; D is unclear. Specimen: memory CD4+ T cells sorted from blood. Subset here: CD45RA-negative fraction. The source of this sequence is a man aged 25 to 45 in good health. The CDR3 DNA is TGTGCCATCAGTGACCCGGTGAGAGGAGAGACCCAGTACTTC. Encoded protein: CAISDPVRGETQYF.